This T cell receptor beta chain is from a study of cytomegalovirus exposure and HLA in healthy donors. Study results and limitations: Most TCR sequences were rare, but some public TCRs occurred in many donors. Versus the 666-donor mean, an Asian-associated ancestry cluster reportedly showed fewer N-insertions in a later analysis.

The study ran its PCR with 60 Vbeta and 13 Jbeta primers. Libraries were prepared by immunoSEQ multiplex PCR; TCRdb keeps only in-frame clonotypes and omits some of them. The sample consists of 200,000 to 250,000 clones, 80% to 90% of them appearing once. In regard to this clone: Its antigen is not identified.

The V gene's germline CDR1 is MNHEY and CDR2 SMNVEV (reference sequence). The CDR3 runs to 15 residues. Trimming shortened V by 4 bases and J by 1 base, and 14 bases separated the two germline ends. This clonotype was obtained from a man aged 25-45 years in good health and CMV-seronegative. Sample: PBMCs. The rearrangement links TRBV27 to TRBJ2-7; a possible D gene is TRBD1 (6 bases). In DNA, the CDR3 is TGTGCCAGCAGTTCCCGGGACACCGATTCCTACGAGCAGTACTTC. Translation gives CASSSRDTDSYEQYF.